This T cell receptor (beta chain) was retrieved from a study of blood T cell repertoires in COVID-19. At the level of the study: The analysed material was cDNA or gDNA that came from T cells, B-cell-depleted T cells, or PBMCs.

This table comes from immunoSEQ multiplex PCR, and its TCRdb copy is limited to in-frame clones, with some not included. The sample lists 200,000 to 250,000 clones, roughly four fifths occurring once. CDR1 is MDHEN, CDR2 SYDVKM, per germline. This CDR3 contains 11 residues. Trimming left V 8 bases short and J 7 bases short, with 8 bases between. This clone appeared once. Sequencing was performed on peripheral blood. The sequence came from a man aged 25 to 45 who had recovered from COVID-19. The rearrangement joins TRBV28 to TRBJ2-2; D unclear. The chain's CDR3 is CASGSIGELFF. The CDR3, as DNA: TGTGCCAGCGGCAGTATCGGGGAGCTGTTTTTT.